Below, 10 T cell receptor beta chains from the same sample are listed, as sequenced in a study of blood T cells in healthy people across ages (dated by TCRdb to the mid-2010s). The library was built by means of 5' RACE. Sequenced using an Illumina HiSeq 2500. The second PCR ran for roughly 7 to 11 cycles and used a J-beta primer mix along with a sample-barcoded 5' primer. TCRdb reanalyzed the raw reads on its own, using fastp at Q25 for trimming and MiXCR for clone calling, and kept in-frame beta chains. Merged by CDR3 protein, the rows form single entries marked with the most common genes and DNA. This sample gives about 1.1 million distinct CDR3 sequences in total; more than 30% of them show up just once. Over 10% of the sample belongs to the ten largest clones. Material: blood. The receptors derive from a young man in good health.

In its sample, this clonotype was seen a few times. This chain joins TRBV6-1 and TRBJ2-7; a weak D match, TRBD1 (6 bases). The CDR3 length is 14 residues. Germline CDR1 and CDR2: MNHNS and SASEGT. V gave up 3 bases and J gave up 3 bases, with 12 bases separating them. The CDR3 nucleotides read TGTGCCAGCAGTGACACTTTCAGGGGCTACGAGCAGTACTTC. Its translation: CASSDTFRGYEQYF.

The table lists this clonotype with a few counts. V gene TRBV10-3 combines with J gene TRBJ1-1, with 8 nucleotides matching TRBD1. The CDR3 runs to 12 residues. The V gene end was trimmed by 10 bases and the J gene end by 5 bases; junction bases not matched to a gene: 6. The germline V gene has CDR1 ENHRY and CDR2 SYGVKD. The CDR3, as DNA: TGTGCCAGCCAACAGGGGGTGACTGAAGCTTTCTTT. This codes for CASQQGVTEAFF.

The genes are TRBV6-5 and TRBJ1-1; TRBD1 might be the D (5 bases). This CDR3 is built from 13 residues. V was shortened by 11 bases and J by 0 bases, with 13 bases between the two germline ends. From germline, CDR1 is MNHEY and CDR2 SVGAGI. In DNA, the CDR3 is TGTGCCGCCAAGGGGTTTATGAACACTGAAGCTTTCTTT. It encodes CAAKGFMNTEAFF.

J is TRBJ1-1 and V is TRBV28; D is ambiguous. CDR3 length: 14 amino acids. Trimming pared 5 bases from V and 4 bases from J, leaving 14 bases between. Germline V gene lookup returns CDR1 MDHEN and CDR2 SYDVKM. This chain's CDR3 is CASSVTDIGTEAFF. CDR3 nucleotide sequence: TGTGCCAGCAGTGTAACAGATATCGGCACTGAAGCTTTCTTT. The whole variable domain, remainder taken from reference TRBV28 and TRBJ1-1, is DVKVTQSSRYLVKRTGEKVFLECVQDMDHENMFWYRQDPGLGLRLIYFSYDVKMKEKGDIPEGYSVSREKKERFSLILESASTNQTSMYLCASSVTDIGTEAFFGQGTRLTVV.

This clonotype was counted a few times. Here the CDR3 reads CASSLGVRSRIQYF. The CDR3 DNA follows: TGTGCCAGCAGCTTAGGTGTGCGAAGTCGCATTCAGTACTTC. The chain combines TRBV7-2 with TRBJ2-4; no clear D. CDR3 length: 14 amino acids. V shed 1 base and J shed 9 bases, with 13 bases lying between them. The germline V gene has CDR1 SGHTA and CDR2 FQGNSA.

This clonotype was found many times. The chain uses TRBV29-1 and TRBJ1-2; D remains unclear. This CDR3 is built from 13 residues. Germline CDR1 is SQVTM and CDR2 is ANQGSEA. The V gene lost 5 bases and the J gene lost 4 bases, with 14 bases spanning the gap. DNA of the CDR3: TGCAGCGTTACACAGCTACTAGCCTATGGCTACACCTTC. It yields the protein CSVTQLLAYGYTF.

CDR3 sequence reads: CSARDTSGSSYNEQFF. The CDR3 coding sequence is TGCAGTGCTAGAGATACTAGCGGGAGCTCCTACAATGAGCAGTTCTTC. This chain connects TRBV20-1 to TRBJ2-1, with 11 bases fitting TRBD2. V shed 0 bases and J 0 bases; nucleotides not matched to a gene: 1. Germline-derived CDR1 and CDR2 are DFQATT and SNEGSKA (reference sequence). The CDR3 length is 16 residues.

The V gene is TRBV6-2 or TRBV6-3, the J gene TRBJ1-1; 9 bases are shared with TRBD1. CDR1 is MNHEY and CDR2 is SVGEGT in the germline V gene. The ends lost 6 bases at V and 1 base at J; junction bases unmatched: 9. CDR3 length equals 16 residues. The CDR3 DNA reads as TGTGCCAGCAGCATCGACAGGGGGTGGGAGAACACTGAAGCTTTCTTT. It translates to CASSIDRGWENTEAFF.

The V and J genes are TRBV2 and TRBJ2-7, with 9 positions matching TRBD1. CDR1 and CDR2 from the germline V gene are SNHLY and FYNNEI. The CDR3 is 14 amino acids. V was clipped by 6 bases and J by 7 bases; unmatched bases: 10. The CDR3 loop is CASSGGDRASEQYF. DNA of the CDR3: TGTGCCAGCAGCGGTGGGGACAGGGCCTCTGAGCAGTACTTC.

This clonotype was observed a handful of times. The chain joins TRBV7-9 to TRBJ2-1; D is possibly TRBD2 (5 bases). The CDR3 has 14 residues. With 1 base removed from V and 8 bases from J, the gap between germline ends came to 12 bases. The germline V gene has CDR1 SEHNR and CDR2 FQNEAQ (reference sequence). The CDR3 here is CASSLEGVRDEQFF. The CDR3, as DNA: TGTGCCAGCAGCTTAGAGGGAGTTAGGGATGAGCAGTTCTTC.